This T cell receptor (beta chain) derives from a study of cytomegalovirus exposure and HLA in healthy donors. Overall study: Genotyping of some 390 donors showed that 80% to 85% belonged to the Caucasian-associated ancestry cluster.

Both 60 Vbeta primers and 13 Jbeta primers went into the PCR. Clones were read by immunoSEQ multiplex PCR, and TCRdb kept only the in-frame ones, dropping some. The table lists 84,000 or so clones, roughly 84% of them singletons. Trimming took 6 bases from V and 2 from J; bases not matched to a gene: 10. The CDR3 spans 16 residues. Germline V gene lookup returns CDR1 SNHLY and CDR2 FYNNEI. In this sample, this clone turned up once. Its antigen is not identified. Study-level points and caveats: Immune exposure was documented only through CMV serostatus.

J is TRBJ1-5 and V is TRBV2; 7 bases match TRBD1. The receptor was isolated from a woman aged 45 to 65 in good health and CMV-seronegative. The material sequenced was PBMCs. In nucleotides, the CDR3 is TGTGCCAGCAGAGGGGGACAGCTTCGCCGCAATCAGCCCCAGCATTTT. Residues: CASRGGQLRRNQPQHF.